A selection of T cell receptor beta chains follows, all from one sample in a study of blood T cell repertoires in COVID-19. Measured with immunoSEQ multiplex PCR; TCRdb has only the in-frame clones, and not every one. The table lists around 120,000 clones, 87% of them singletons. The sequenced sample was peripheral blood. These TCRs come from a woman aged 70 to 79 with acute or convalescent COVID-19. Each CDR3 is given with its conserved first and last residue. D genes are given only for firm matches. The size of a clone is reported for some rows only, either as once, few or many, or as a class for expanded clones.

CASSRPLAGVANTGELFF,TGTGCCAGCAGTCGACCCCTAGCGGGGGTCGCGAACACCGGGGAGCTGTTTTTT,TRBV6-6,TRBD2,18,TRBJ2-2,once
CASSRGFGNQPQHF,TGTGCCAGCAGTCGGGGGTTTGGCAATCAGCCCCAGCATTTT,TRBV6-5,.,14,TRBJ1-5,.
CASSEWTGYQPQHF,TGTGCCAGCAGTGAGTGGACAGGGTATCAGCCCCAGCATTTT,TRBV2,TRBD1,14,TRBJ1-5,.
CASSKGDRSYEQYF,TGTGCCAGCAGCAAAGGGGACAGATCCTACGAGCAGTACTTC,TRBV7-3,TRBD1,14,TRBJ2-7,.
CASSLIYEQYF,TGTGCCAGCAGCCTTATCTACGAGCAGTACTTC,TRBV14,.,11,TRBJ2-7,.
CASSSNTRSSYNSPLHF,TGTGCCAGCAGTTCCAACACTCGGAGCTCCTATAATTCACCCCTCCACTTT,TRBV5-4,.,17,TRBJ1-6,.
CASSQDRTQYQPQHF,TGCGCCAGCAGCCAAGACAGGACACAGTATCAGCCCCAGCATTTT,TRBV4-1,.,15,TRBJ1-5,few
CASSSTAGNTIYF,TGTGCCAGTAGTTCGACAGCTGGAAACACCATATATTTT,TRBV19,.,13,TRBJ1-3,few
CASSQTGMNTEAFF,TGTGCCAGCAGCCAAACAGGGATGAACACTGAAGCTTTCTTT,TRBV3-1/TRBV3-2,.,14,TRBJ1-1,.
CASSRPLTGAGEQYF,TGCGCCAGCAGCCGACCCCTCACAGGGGCGGGTGAGCAGTACTTC,TRBV4-1,TRBD1,15,TRBJ2-7,.
CASSLGLSSYNEQFF,TGCGCCAGCAGCTTGGGACTAAGCTCCTACAATGAGCAGTTCTTC,TRBV5-1,.,15,TRBJ2-1,.
CASSLSLADTQYF,TGTGCCAGCTCACTCTCCTTAGCGGATACGCAGTATTTT,TRBV18,.,13,TRBJ2-3,once
CASSQVRGSSGNTIYF,TGTGCCAGCAGCCAAGTCAGGGGGAGCTCTGGAAACACCATATATTTT,TRBV3-1/TRBV3-2,TRBD1,16,TRBJ1-3,once
CASRRGGRGTTDTQYF,TGCGCCAGCAGACGTGGGGGGCGGGGGACCACAGATACGCAGTATTTT,TRBV5-1,.,16,TRBJ2-3,.
CASSLDPQVSYEQYF,TGCGCCAGCAGCTTGGATCCACAAGTCTCCTACGAGCAGTACTTC,TRBV5-1,.,15,TRBJ2-7,.
CASSLGRGNQPQHF,TGTGCCAGCAGTTTAGGCCGGGGGAATCAGCCCCAGCATTTT,TRBV28,.,14,TRBJ1-5,few
CAWSVYEGAFF,TGTGCCTGGAGTGTATATGAGGGAGCTTTCTTT,TRBV30,.,11,TRBJ1-1,.
CATSDPRVFPLEQYF,TGTGCCACCAGTGACCCCAGGGTCTTCCCCCTCGAGCAGTACTTC,TRBV24-1,.,15,TRBJ2-7,once
CASSGTSGGYEQYF,TGTGCCAGCAGCGGGACTAGCGGGGGGTACGAGCAGTACTTC,TRBV4-2,TRBD2,14,TRBJ2-7,few
CASGRTDSYEQYF,TGTGCCAGCGGCCGGACTGATTCCTACGAGCAGTACTTC,TRBV2,.,13,TRBJ2-7,.
CASSRTGTAYNSPLHF,TGTGCCAGCAGTAGAACCGGGACAGCCTATAATTCACCCCTCCACTTT,TRBV6-2/TRBV6-3,TRBD1,16,TRBJ1-6,.
CASSQEGGEISGYTF,TGTGCCAGCAGCCAAGAAGGGGGGGAGATCTCAGGCTACACCTTC,TRBV4-2,.,15,TRBJ1-2,.
CASSQVGAGGRYNEQFF,TGTGCCAGCAGCCAAGTGGGAGCGGGGGGGAGGTACAATGAGCAGTTCTTC,TRBV4-2,TRBD2,17,TRBJ2-1,.
CASSGTGGNEKLFF,TGCGCCAGCAGTGGGACAGGGGGGAATGAAAAACTGTTTTTT,TRBV23-1,TRBD1,14,TRBJ1-4,.
CASSPSGISGNTIYF,TGTGCCAGCAGCCCCTCGGGGATCTCTGGAAACACCATATATTTT,TRBV5-4,.,15,TRBJ1-3,.